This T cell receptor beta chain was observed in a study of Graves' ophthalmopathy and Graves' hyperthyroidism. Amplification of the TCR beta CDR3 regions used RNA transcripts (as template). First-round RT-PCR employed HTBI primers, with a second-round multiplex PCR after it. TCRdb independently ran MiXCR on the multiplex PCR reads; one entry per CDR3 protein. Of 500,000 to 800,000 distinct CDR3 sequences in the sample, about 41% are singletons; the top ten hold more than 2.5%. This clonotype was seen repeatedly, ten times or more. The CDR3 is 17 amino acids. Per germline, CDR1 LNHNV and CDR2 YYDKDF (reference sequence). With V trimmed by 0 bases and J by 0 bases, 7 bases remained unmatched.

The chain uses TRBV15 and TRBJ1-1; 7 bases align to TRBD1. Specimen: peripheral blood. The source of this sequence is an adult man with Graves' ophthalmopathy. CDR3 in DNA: TGTGCCACCAGCAGAGACAGGGGGACACCTGTGAACACTGAAGCTTTCTTT. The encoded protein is CATSRDRGTPVNTEAFF.